This T cell receptor (beta chain) derives from a study of blood T cell repertoires in COVID-19. Study background: Samples came from the United States, Italy and Spain, spanning acute and convalescent COVID-19. T cells, B-cell-depleted T cells, or PBMCs provided the cDNA or gDNA that served as material.

Looked up from germline, CDR1 is MNHNS and CDR2 is SASEGT. There are 11 residues in the CDR3. With 3 bases removed from V and 8 bases from J, the gap between germline ends came to 7 bases. Source study methods: It was from reference gene primer amplification that nucleated cell counts were estimated. Method: immunoSEQ multiplex PCR; TCRdb's copy keeps in-frame clones and lacks some. Clone size and V and J calls were adopted from that table, with D and trimming inferred from the DNA. The repertoire has 80,000 to 100,000 clones, over 75% of them found once; the top ten carry 1.7%. What was sequenced was peripheral blood. This rearrangement joins TRBV6-1 to TRBJ1-2, with no clear D. The TCR was taken from a man between 60 and 75 years old with acute or convalescent COVID-19. CDR3 region: CASSDSLGYTF. The CDR3 DNA follows: TGTGCCAGCAGTGATTCCCTCGGCTACACCTTC.